The 11 T cell receptor beta chains given below trace back to one sample, sequenced in a study of cytomegalovirus exposure and HLA in healthy donors. PCR was performed using 60 Vbeta and 13 Jbeta primers. Sequencing used immunoSEQ multiplex PCR; TCRdb keeps in-frame clones, though not all of them. In total, the table holds fewer than 85,000 clones. Sequencing input: PBMCs. These receptors came from a man aged 25-40 years in good health and CMV-seronegative.

The rearrangement links TRBV14 to TRBJ2-7, with 8 bases lining up with TRBD1. The CDR3 loop spans 12 amino acids. From germline, CDR1 is SGHDN and CDR2 FVKESK. J was trimmed by 6 bases and V by 4 bases; bases with no gene match: 2. In DNA form, the CDR3 reads TGTGCCAGCAGCCCACAGGGGGGCGAGCAGTACTTC. This codes for CASSPQGGEQYF.

The chain links TRBV7-2 to TRBJ1-3, with unresolved D. Germline V CDR1 and CDR2: SGHTA, FQGNSA. This CDR3 is built from 14 residues. Deletions cut 5 bases from V and 4 bases from J, with 12 bases between. The CDR3, as DNA: TGTGCCAGCAGCCAGTTAGGAGGCGGAAACACCATATATTTT. This translates into CASSQLGGGNTIYF.

V is TRBV4-1 and J is TRBJ2-7, with a tentative D call TRBD1 (5 bases). The CDR3 spans 14 residues. V shed 2 bases and J shed 2 bases, with 10 bases lying between them. Germline V gives CDR1 MGHRA, CDR2 YSYEKL. Here the CDR3 reads CASSQINRPYEQYF. The DNA for the CDR3 is TGCGCCAGCAGCCAAATCAACAGGCCCTACGAGCAGTACTTC.

The rearrangement uses TRBV27 and TRBJ1-1; 11 bases agree with TRBD1. The germline V gene encodes CDR1 MNHEY and CDR2 SMNVEV (reference sequence). This CDR3 is 14 amino acids long. V dropped 5 bases and J dropped 5; count of bases not matched to a gene: 4. DNA of the CDR3: TGTGCCAGCAGTCGGACAGGGGGCTGGACTGAAGCTTTCTTT. Its protein product is CASSRTGGWTEAFF.

The rearrangement joins TRBV5-1 to TRBJ2-1, with TRBD1 matching over 9 bases. Germline V gene sequence: CDR1 SGHRS, CDR2 YFSETQ. This CDR3 has 15 amino acids. After removal of 2 bases from V and 6 bases from J, the junction contained 6 bases not matched to a gene. The CDR3 nucleotides read TGCGCCAGCAGCTTAACAGGACAGGGGCGCAATGAGCAGTTCTTC. Translation gives CASSLTGQGRNEQFF. Complete variable domain (other parts from reference TRBV5-1 and TRBJ2-1): KAGVTQTPRYLIKTRGQQVTLSCSPISGHRSVSWYQQTPGQGLQFLFEYFSETQRNKGNFPGRFSGRQFSNSRSEMNVSTLELGDSALYLCASSLTGQGRNEQFFGPGTRLTVL.

The chain is built from TRBV5-1 and TRBJ1-1; D is undetermined. This CDR3 is 14 amino acids long. The germline CDR1 and CDR2 sequences are SGHRS and YFSETQ. V shed 4 bases and J shed 0 bases, with 10 bases lying between them. The CDR3 region has the DNA TGCGCCAGCAGCCCCGGACTTATGAACACTGAAGCTTTCTTT. It encodes CASSPGLMNTEAFF.

The chain joins TRBV15 to TRBJ1-2; D may be TRBD1 (6 bases). Germline V gives CDR1 LNHNV, CDR2 YYDKDF (reference sequence). Trimming removed 9 bases from V and 1 base from J, with 18 bases in between. The CDR3 consists of 15 residues. In DNA, the CDR3 is TGTGCCACTGCCGCAGACAGGATTATTAACTATGGCTACACCTTC. Protein: CATAADRIINYGYTF.

The J gene is TRBJ2-3, the V gene TRBV4-3; 8 bases agree with TRBD1. Germline lookup yields CDR1 LGHNA and CDR2 YSLEER. The V and J ends lost 6 bases and 4 bases, in that order; junction bases with no gene match: 9. The CDR3 length is 15 residues. Here the CDR3 DNA reads TGCGCCAGCAGGCCCGGACAGGGAAGTGCAGATACGCAGTATTTT. Its protein is CASRPGQGSADTQYF.

CDR3 sequence reads: CASSPKRTSGGTDTQYF. CDR3 sequence (DNA): TGTGCCAGCAGCCCGAAGAGAACTAGCGGGGGCACAGATACGCAGTATTTT. This chain uses TRBV5-4 with TRBJ2-3; the match to TRBD2 covers 10 bases. The CDR3 contains 17 residues. The ends lost 4 bases at V and 1 base at J; junction bases unmatched: 9. Germline CDR1 and CDR2: SGHNT and YYREEE (reference sequence).

The chain carries TRBV9 and TRBJ2-3; the D gene is possibly TRBD2 (5 bases). The CDR3 spans 14 residues. Germline loops: CDR1 SGDLS, CDR2 YYNGEE. V lost 3 bases, J lost 1 base, and 9 bases lay in between. CDR3 loop: CASSAPGGTDTQYF. The CDR3, as DNA: TGTGCCAGCAGCGCTCCCGGGGGCACAGATACGCAGTATTTT.

The V and J genes are TRBV7-8 and TRBJ2-7; the match to TRBD2 covers 9 bases. Germline V lookup: CDR1 SGHVS, CDR2 FQNEAQ. The CDR3 loop spans 15 amino acids. Germline trimming cut 1 base from V and 2 bases from J; bases unmatched to any gene: 3. The CDR3 nucleotides read TGTGCCAGCAGCTTAGGGCCTAGCGGGACCTACGAGCAGTACTTC. This translates into CASSLGPSGTYEQYF.